This paragraph covers one TCR beta chain sequence. The data are from a study of blood T cell repertoires in COVID-19. Repertoires were generated with immunoSEQ multiplex PCR, while TCRdb's copy carries only in-frame clones and drops some. This table holds fewer than 350,000 clones, around 86% found once. The sample was peripheral blood. The sequence derives from a young woman who had recovered from COVID-19.

CDR3 in DNA: TGTGCCAGCAGCTTAGGCGGCCTGAACACTGAAGCTTTCTTT. This encodes CASSLGGLNTEAFF. The gene calls are TRBV11-3 and TRBJ1-1; D remains unclear. This CDR3 has 14 amino acids. Germline CDR1 is SGHNT and CDR2 is YENEEA. Trimming left V 1 base short and J 0 bases short, with 6 bases between.